This TCR beta chain was documented in a study of T cell changes during pregnancy in multiple sclerosis. The CDR3 has 14 residues. Germline CDR1 reads MRHNA; CDR2 reads SNTAGT. Between the trimmed V and J ends, which lost 0 bases and 9 bases, there was a span of 14 bases. The table came from immunoSEQ multiplex PCR; TCRdb's copy has only in-frame clones and leaves some out. The sample lists under 95,000 clones, 91% occurring once. V usage is TRBV6-4 and J usage is TRBJ1-1; no clear D. Specimen: peripheral blood, collected after pregnancy. The sequence was collected from a female donor in good health, enrolled as a control in a pregnancy study. The CDR3 reads CASSDSTHAPKAFF. DNA of the CDR3: TGTGCCAGCAGTGACTCGACACATGCCCCGAAAGCTTTCTTT.